A single sample is the source of the 2 T cell receptor beta chains below, sequenced in a study of T cell repertoires in cytomegalovirus infection (dated 2019 in TCRdb). TCRdb names Illumina HiSeq 1500 as the instrument used. TCRdb reanalyzed the raw reads on its own, using fastp at Q25 for trimming and MiXCR for clone calling, and kept in-frame beta chains. One record per CDR3 amino acid sequence lists the most common genes and DNA. In this sample the table shows roughly 45,000 distinct CDR3 sequences, 20% to 25% of which occur a single time. The ten top clones hold 18% of the sample. Their antigens remain unidentified. The sample consisted of PBMCs, sequenced either directly or after in vitro stimulation (not recorded which). These receptors came from a human donor in good health (CMV status not recorded). Some clones in this sample may be carry-over from other donors' samples.

The V call is TRBV2, the J call TRBJ2-1, with D perhaps given as TRBD1 or TRBD2 (6 bases each). CDR3 length: 13 amino acids. The ends were cut back, 11 bases at V and 14 bases at J, with 25 bases in the middle. Germline V gives CDR1 SNHLY, CDR2 FYNNEI. The CDR3 nucleotides are TGTGCCTCGAGGGGGGCGCGCGCGGGTGGAAAGTTCTTC. This gives the protein CASRGARAGGKFF.

This clonotype was seen a few times. The chain is built from TRBV12-3 or TRBV12-4 and TRBJ2-3; 7 bases are shared with TRBD1. J was trimmed by 5 bases and V by 5 bases; bases with no gene match: 4. This CDR3 contains 13 residues. The CDR3 DNA is TGTGCCAGCAGTAATACAGGGGAAGATACGCAGTATTTT. This codes for CASSNTGEDTQYF.